This TCR beta chain was identified during a study of identifying expanded T cells in peripheral blood. This clone was seen just once. What it recognizes is unknown. No infections or other immune events were documented during collection. The repertoire was sequenced with immunoSEQ multiplex PCR; TCRdb's copy has only in-frame clones and lacks some. The profile covers 84,000 or so clones, with 70% to 90% appearing a single time and 2.8% taken by the ten largest. Whole-study results and caveats: Clone count variance between approximately two-week samples rose with total template count. Over two and four weeks, about 15 and 19 clones changed, versus 1.2 between replicates.

The sample consisted of blood. The receptor comes from a person aged 18-69 years in good health.

CDR3 protein: CASSVDASPIGNEQFF. The CDR3 DNA sequence: TGTGCCAGCAGCGTAGATGCGTCTCCCATCGGAAATGAGCAGTTCTTC. The chain is built from TRBV9 and TRBJ2-1; no clear D. CDR3 length: 16 residues. Trimming cost V 0 bases and J 7 bases, with 17 bases left between them. Germline V gene sequence: CDR1 SGDLS, CDR2 YYNGEE.